The T cell receptor (beta chain) described here comes from a study of shared clonotypes between healthy human individuals. A CD45RA+ naive subset and a CD45RA-negative memory subset were split from CD4+ cells. Assay used: immunoSEQ multiplex PCR; TCRdb lists only in-frame clones, some missing. The sample yields about 980,000 clones, approximately 80% seen once. The CDR3 spans 15 residues. J was trimmed by 1 base and V by 6 bases; bases with no gene match: 3. Germline CDR1 SNHLY, CDR2 FYNNEI. Turning to this clone: What it binds is unknown.

Study results and caveats: Depth of sequencing was expected to influence donor clonotype sharing. Clonotypes not shared had lower generation probabilities than those common to all four donors. Incompleteness in sorted-subset sequencing, despite large depth, was shown by rarefaction.

The rearrangement links TRBV2 to TRBJ2-4; TRBD1 matches 10 bases. The receptor was derived from a man aged 18 to 30 in good health. Sequencing was carried out using memory CD4+ T cells sorted from blood. The subset denotes: CD45RA-negative fraction. The CDR3 region has the DNA TGTGCCAGCAGCCCGGGACAGGGGGCCAAAAACATTCAGTACTTC. This codes for CASSPGQGAKNIQYF.